This TCR beta chain was captured by sequencing in a study of CXCR3-negative and CXCR3-positive naive CD8 T cells. Whole-study findings and limits: Naive cells positive for CXCR3 carried more hydrophobic TRB CDR3s than CXCR3-negative ones. TRBV-TRBJ usage was similar across naive CXCR3 subsets but distinct in memory cells.

Libraries were UMI-labeled 5' RACE TRB cDNA. One entry per CDR3 protein, without DNA, is what TCRdb gives after re-calling the 5' RACE reads. The sample spans about 50,000 distinct CDR3 sequences; the ten largest clones claim around 0.58%. Worth noting for this clonotype: Its cognate antigen is unknown.

Naivety in CD8+ T cells corresponded to a CD45RO-CCR7+CD27+CD95- phenotype. This CDR3 has 14 amino acids. Per the germline V gene, CDR1 is MNHEY and CDR2 is SVGEGT. V gene TRBV6-2 or TRBV6-3 combines with J gene TRBJ2-1. The material sequenced was naive CXCR3+ CD8+ T cells from blood. Subset described: CD45RO-CCR7+CD27+CD95- naive CD8+ T cells expressing CXCR3 (TNR3+). This clonotype was sampled from a human donor in good health. Some clones in this sample may be carry-over from other donors' samples. The chain's CDR3 is CASSYSDGFNEQFF.